A selection of T cell receptor beta chains follows, all from one sample in a study of identical twins. From the 5' RACE reads, TCRdb called clonotypes with MiXCR, one entry per CDR3 protein. The sample has under 900,000 distinct CDR3 sequences; more than 9% are singletons. These records were also assigned to another study, of yellow fever vaccine responses in identical twins.

The material sequenced was PBMCs. The receptors originated from a woman in her late teens or twenties in good health. Each CDR3 is given with its conserved first and last residue. The D gene is left open where the match is weak. The listing skips clone size in some rows; elsewhere it reads once, few, many or a size class.

v_gene: TRBV3-1; abundance: -; d_gene: -; len: 14; j_gene: TRBJ2-5; CDR3nt: TGTGCCAGCAGCCAAGATTGGGCTCAAGAGACCCAGTACTTC; CDR3aa: CASSQDWAQETQYF
v_gene: TRBV20-1; abundance: many; d_gene: -; len: 11; j_gene: TRBJ1-4; CDR3nt: TGCAGTGCGGACTTCAATGAAAAACTGTTTTTT; CDR3aa: CSADFNEKLFF
v_gene: TRBV12-3/TRBV12-4; abundance: few; d_gene: -; len: 15; j_gene: TRBJ2-3; CDR3nt: TGTGCCAGCAGATGGGGCTTGGGTGGCACAGATACGCAGTATTTT; CDR3aa: CASRWGLGGTDTQYF
v_gene: TRBV20-1; abundance: few; d_gene: TRBD1; len: 14; j_gene: TRBJ2-3; CDR3nt: TGCAGTGCTATATATGACAGGGGCACAGATACGCAGTATTTT; CDR3aa: CSAIYDRGTDTQYF
v_gene: TRBV27; abundance: -; d_gene: -; len: 14; j_gene: TRBJ1-2; CDR3nt: TGTGCCAGCAGTTTATCGCAGGGGAGCTATGGCTACACCTTC; CDR3aa: CASSLSQGSYGYTF
v_gene: TRBV6-1; abundance: few; d_gene: TRBD2; len: 15; j_gene: TRBJ2-3; CDR3nt: TGTGCCAGCAGTACGGGGAGCGGGGGGTGGGATACGCAGTATTTT; CDR3aa: CASSTGSGGWDTQYF
v_gene: TRBV18; abundance: few; d_gene: TRBD2; len: 15; j_gene: TRBJ2-1; CDR3nt: TGTGCCAGCTCACCGGGACTAGCGGGGGGTCCCGAGCAGTTCTTC; CDR3aa: CASSPGLAGGPEQFF
v_gene: TRBV5-1; abundance: -; d_gene: TRBD1; len: 16; j_gene: TRBJ1-1; CDR3nt: TGCGCCAGCAGTCCGACACAAACAGGGGTGAACACTGAAGCTTTCTTT; CDR3aa: CASSPTQTGVNTEAFF
v_gene: TRBV10-3; abundance: -; d_gene: TRBD1; len: 14; j_gene: TRBJ2-1; CDR3nt: TGTGCCATCAGCGGGACAGAGTATAACAATGAGCAGTTCTTC; CDR3aa: CAISGTEYNNEQFF
v_gene: TRBV29-1; abundance: -; d_gene: TRBD1; len: 11; j_gene: TRBJ1-2; CDR3nt: TGCAGTTATTCAGGGGGCTATGGCTACACCTTC; CDR3aa: CSYSGGYGYTF